This T cell receptor beta chain was found in a study of cytomegalovirus exposure and HLA in healthy donors (TCRdb year 2017). In terms of the full investigation: An earlier analysis of approximately 640 of the donors reported 250 to 300 Gb of sequence data and some 120 million unique TCR beta sequences from roughly 200 million T cells. In addition to the first cohort of 666 subjects, a separate validation cohort of about 120 different subjects was used. An earlier analysis of some 500 of the donors used high-throughput TCR beta sequencing to judge whether each TCR beta V gene segment behaved as functional or pseudogenic. Among about 390 genotyped donors of the cohort, an average of approximately 230,000 unique TCR beta nucleotide sequences were sequenced per donor, roughly 20% of them non-productive. A later analysis re-examined previously published TCR beta repertoires from roughly 720 donors and added high-resolution HLA genotyping to investigate patterns of TCR occurrence. The study aimed to test whether signatures of past pathogen exposure could be identified by cataloging public T cell receptors. About 330 gigabases of sequencing data and around 85 million unique TCR sequences made up an early release that covered roughly 670 HLA-typed donors. Four or five DR-DQ haplotypes were handled as single units for association and clustering because linkage in the cohort was strong. Donor age, sex, ethnicity and CMV serostatus were compiled alongside the repertoire data. The study used immunosequencing to profile the T cell repertoires of approximately 690 subjects and linked those repertoires to cytomegalovirus serostatus. A later genetic analysis used genome-wide SNP genotypes for about 55% of the 666 donors, treating that subset as a discovery cohort. All discovery cohort repertoires had been generated on a single sequencing platform. The number of typed donors differed by locus: 629-630 for A, B, C, DRB1 and DQB1; 500 to 550 for DQA1; 606 for DPA1; and 400 to 480 for DPB1. Rather than drawing on any new phenotypic data, the later analysis identified candidate immune exposures from TCR beta sequences and the way those sequences occurred across donors. Among the approximately 420 genotyped donors, about 83% belonged to the genetic ancestry cluster associated with self-reported Caucasian donors. The study combined high-throughput TCR immunosequencing, statistical association of individual TCRs with disease status, and machine learning to predict cytomegalovirus infection status. HLA typing included class I and class II loci at four-digit resolution.

Taken from the germline V gene, the CDR1 and CDR2 loops are SGHTA and FQGNSA. Trimmed from V: 3 bases; trimmed from J: 8 bases; junction bases lacking a gene match: 7. Including cysteine and phenylalanine, the CDR3 has 15 amino acids. The CDR3 DNA has 45 bases and is translated from base 1. The cohort consisted of more than 650 healthy bone marrow donors. At the time of sampling, every cohort member was nominally healthy, though immune exposures that went unrecorded were likely present. The donor tested CMV seronegative and was one of the 352 seronegative cohort members. A peripheral blood sample was collected from each donor, and TCR beta sequencing was performed on peripheral blood mononuclear cells. Genomic DNA extraction from the blood cell samples was performed with the Qiagen DNeasy Blood Extraction Kit. Preparation of the library involved the immunoSEQ multiplex PCR assay. A mixture of 60 forward primers for TCR Vbeta segments and 13 reverse primers for TCR Jbeta segments was used in the multiplex PCR. The CDR3 region of rearranged TCR beta genes was amplified from genomic DNA by a multiplex PCR assay. On the Illumina HiSeq System, the amplified TCR beta libraries were sequenced as 87-base-pair reads. Concerning the study's data processing: A later analysis counted 75 million to 100 million unique TCR beta chains across the 640 or so repertoires, and some 11 million of these chains were shared by at least two donors. Raw reads were error-corrected and collapsed into unique sequences with a nearest-neighbor algorithm that merged closely related sequences to remove PCR and sequencing errors. To assign V, D and J gene segments, CDR3 sequences were aligned to IMGT reference sequences. Each retained sequence needed at least a six-nucleotide match to both a V gene segment and a J gene segment. A rearrangement counted as productive if the CDR3 had no stop codons and remained in frame with V and J, and every other rearrangement counted as non-productive. Following IMGT convention, CDR3 was defined as the stretch from the second conserved V-encoded cysteine up to the conserved J-encoded phenylalanine. Sequences without an unambiguous match to a single V gene segment were excluded from the earlier analysis of approximately 600 of the donors. An earlier analysis of several hundred of the donors called V segments functional above 56.7% productive rearrangements and segregating when the between-donor standard deviation exceeded 5%. A statistical classification framework was developed to diagnose cytomegalovirus status using the catalog of TCR beta chain sequences. V and J gene assignment, in a later analysis, came from comparing TCR nucleotide sequences with IMGT/GENE-DB human TR gene sequences. Using the TCRdist pipeline, a later analysis assigned CDR3 sequences along with most-parsimonious VDJ recombination scenarios. In a later analysis, every TCR beta chain was defined by the combination of its CDR3 amino acid sequence and its V-gene family, and reads without a unique V-gene family were dropped. In a later analysis, 450 to 600 highly shared, low-generation-probability nucleotide sequences were removed to address suspected cross-contamination and a sequencing artifact. In a later analysis, a clonal expansion index for each public chain was calculated from normalized within-repertoire ranks of inferred template counts. In a later analysis, generation probabilities were computed with a VDJ recombination model fitted to out-of-frame rearrangements, and the resulting probabilities were checked against IGoR. In a later analysis, hypergeometric tests were used to score TCR-TCR, TCR-HLA and TCR-CMV co-occurrence, with a repertoire-size bias correction applied to TCR pairs. False discovery rates were estimated in a later analysis by permuting HLA or CMV assignments 20 times. In a later analysis, co-occurring TCRs were grouped with DBSCAN, and TCRdist sequence similarity was added when clustering was performed within HLA-allele-positive subsets. Repertoires with fewer than 30,000 or more than 120,000 public chains, plus five repertoires with anomalous nucleotide sharing, were excluded from co-occurrence clustering. TCRdb provides this immuneACCESS table in a form limited to in-frame rearrangements. Some clones are lacking; in checked studies, under half of them reflect an unresolved V gene, and why the rest are absent is not known. V, J and clone size were drawn from that table, and D and trimming were deduced from the DNA. The sample table shows over 100,000 clones, and about 61% are seen once. 2.4% of the sample belongs to the ten largest clones.

Results and caveats for the whole study, not just this receptor: In a later analysis, several top co-occurrence clusters were reported to appear linked to parvovirus B19, influenza, CMV and Epstein-Barr virus. A later analysis found that TCR association rates varied across HLA loci, with DRB1 alleles showing the most associated TCRs and HLA-C alleles the fewest. Cytomegalovirus status was reported to be diagnosed by the classifier with high specificity and sensitivity in both the original and validation cohorts. When HLA alleles, especially DR and DQ, strongly co-occurred, TCR associations were difficult to assign to individual alleles. Some IMGT-functional V segments, including TRBV6-2 and TRBV6-3, could not be told apart with the 87-base-pair reads, so those segments were excluded. According to a later genetic analysis, donors in an Asian-associated ancestry cluster had fewer N-insertions in productive TCRs than the roughly 700-donor mean. Most TCR sequences were observed very rarely across donors, whereas some public TCRs were present in many individuals. An earlier analysis of around 540 of the donors showed that most TCR beta V segments appeared in productive rearrangements either about 87% or about 30% of the time, which broadly matched IMGT annotations. A further reported finding was that TCR beta sequences accurately predicted the HLA-A and HLA-B alleles for most subjects in the first cohort. An association between a missense DCLRE1C variant and V-gene and J-gene trimming of TCR beta chains was found in a later genetic analysis and replicated in an independent cohort. According to the authors, the approach could potentially be generalized to other disease states and immunological phenotypes. The cohort was sequenced for TCR beta chains only, and without alpha or paired-chain data the features that could be detected were limited. Most CMV-associated TCR beta chains appeared to be HLA-restricted in a later analysis, and the HLA associations seemed to be driven largely by CMV exposure. In the study, 150 to 200 TCR beta chains were listed as associated with cytomegalovirus. Compared with equally common non-associated chains, HLA-associated TCR beta chains in a later analysis were more clonally expanded and had lower generation probabilities. A cluster of highly shared sequence variants was judged likely to represent a technical artifact of the sequencing pipeline. Immune exposure information for the cohort was limited to CMV serostatus. Because HLA typing was unavailable for some donors at each locus, only the typed subset was used in association tests. Approximately 16 rarely observed V segments, including chromosome 9 orphons, were excluded from the earlier analysis of several hundred of the donors because counts were too low. Three of the identified cytomegalovirus-associated TCR beta chains were confirmed in vitro to be specific for cytomegalovirus antigens. Correlated functional status among segregating V segments might reflect linkage disequilibrium, but an unknown experimental factor could not be ruled out. Roughly uniform sequencing depth across donors was assumed in presence/absence analyses, although this assumption may not hold. At a false discovery rate of 0.05, a later analysis linked approximately 18,000 TCR beta sequences to specific HLA alleles.

Comment on this clone: Its antigen is still unknown. No much larger clone exists at a distance of one base, and base qualities are not known.

The sequence links TRBV7-2 to TRBJ2-2, with TRBD2 identical over 9 junction bases. Sequencing was carried out using PBMCs. The TCR comes from a woman in her thirties or forties in good health and CMV-seronegative. The CDR3 region reads CASSFGLAWGGELFF. The DNA sequence is given as TGTGCCAGCAGCTTTGGACTAGCGTGGGGGGGGGAGCTGTTTTTT.